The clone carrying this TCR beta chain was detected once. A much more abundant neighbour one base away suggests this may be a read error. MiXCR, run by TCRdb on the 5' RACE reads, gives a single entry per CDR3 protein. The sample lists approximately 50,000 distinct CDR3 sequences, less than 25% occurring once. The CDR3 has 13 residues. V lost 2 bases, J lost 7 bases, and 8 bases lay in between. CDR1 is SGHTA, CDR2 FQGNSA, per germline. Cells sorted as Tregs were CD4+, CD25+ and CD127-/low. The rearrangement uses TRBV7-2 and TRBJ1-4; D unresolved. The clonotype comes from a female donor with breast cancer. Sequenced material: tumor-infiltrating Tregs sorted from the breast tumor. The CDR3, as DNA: TGTGCCAGCAGCTTACCGAAGTGTGAAAAACTGTTTTTT. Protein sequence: CASSLPKCEKLFF.